The T cell receptor beta chain under discussion was sequenced for a study of blood T cell repertoires in COVID-19. This clone occurred once. Authors' methods: Estimation of nucleated cell counts was performed using reference gene primer amplification. The data were produced by immunoSEQ multiplex PCR, yet TCRdb's version contains in-frame clones alone and is incomplete. The DNA gave D and trimming, while V, J and clone size come from that table. The sample comprises under 250,000 clones, 83% of which are singletons, and approximately 4% rests with the top ten. This CDR3 is built from 15 residues. V lost 2 bases and J lost 4; bases outside the gene matches: 6. In germline, CDR1 is SGHRS, CDR2 YFSETQ.

The chain carries TRBV5-1 and TRBJ1-1; 9 nucleotides agree with TRBD1. This TCR derives from a woman in her 40s who had been exposed to COVID-19. Sequencing was carried out using PBMCs or T cells enriched from blood (not recorded which). CDR3 amino acids: CASSLGQGLVTEAFF. CDR3 nucleotides: TGCGCCAGCAGCTTAGGACAGGGGTTGGTCACTGAAGCTTTCTTT.